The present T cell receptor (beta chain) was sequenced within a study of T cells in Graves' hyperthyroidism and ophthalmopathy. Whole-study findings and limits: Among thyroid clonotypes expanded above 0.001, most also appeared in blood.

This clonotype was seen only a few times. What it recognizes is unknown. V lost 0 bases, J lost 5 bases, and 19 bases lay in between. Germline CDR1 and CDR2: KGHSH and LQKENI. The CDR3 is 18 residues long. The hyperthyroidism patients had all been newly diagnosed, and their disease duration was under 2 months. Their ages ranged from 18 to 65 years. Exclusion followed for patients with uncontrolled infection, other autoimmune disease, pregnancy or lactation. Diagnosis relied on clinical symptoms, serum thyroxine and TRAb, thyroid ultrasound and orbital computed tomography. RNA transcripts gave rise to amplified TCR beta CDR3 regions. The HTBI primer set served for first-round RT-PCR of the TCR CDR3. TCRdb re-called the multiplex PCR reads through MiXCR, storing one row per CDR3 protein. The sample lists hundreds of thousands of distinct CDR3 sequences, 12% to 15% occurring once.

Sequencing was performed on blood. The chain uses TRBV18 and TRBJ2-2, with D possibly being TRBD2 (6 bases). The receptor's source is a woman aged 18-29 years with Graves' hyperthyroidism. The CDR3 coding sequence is TGTGCCAGCTCACCACCTCAGTTCGGGACTGTCTTAACCGGGGAGCTGTTTTTT. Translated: CASSPPQFGTVLTGELFF.